This T cell receptor (beta chain) was sequenced for a study of OX40 agonist ivuxolimab in advanced cancers. Study background: Patients were treated with intravenous ivuxolimab, dosed at 0.01 to 10 mg/kg and infused every 2 weeks. The study enrolled dose-escalation patients with hepatocellular carcinoma, melanoma, renal cell or head and neck cancer.

TCRdb keeps only in-frame clones here, not all; method: immunoSEQ multiplex PCR. The sample has about 72,000 clones; approximately 90% are singletons. Patients with a history of autoimmune disease or on systemic immunosuppression were excluded. Germline CDR1 is SGHDT and CDR2 is YYEEEE. Trimming took 4 bases from V and 0 from J; bases not matched to a gene: 10. CDR3 length: 18 amino acids. The origin of this receptor is an adult with an advanced solid tumor such as melanoma, head and neck, liver or kidney cancer. The chain uses TRBV5-6 and TRBJ2-6; 7 bases fit TRBD1. The specimen was CD4+ or CD8+ T cells sorted from blood, collected in a trial of the OX40 agonist ivuxolimab. CDR3 nucleotides: TGTGCCAGCAGCCCCGGTAGGACAGGCGCCTCTGGGGCCAACGTCCTGACTTTC. Protein: CASSPGRTGASGANVLTF.